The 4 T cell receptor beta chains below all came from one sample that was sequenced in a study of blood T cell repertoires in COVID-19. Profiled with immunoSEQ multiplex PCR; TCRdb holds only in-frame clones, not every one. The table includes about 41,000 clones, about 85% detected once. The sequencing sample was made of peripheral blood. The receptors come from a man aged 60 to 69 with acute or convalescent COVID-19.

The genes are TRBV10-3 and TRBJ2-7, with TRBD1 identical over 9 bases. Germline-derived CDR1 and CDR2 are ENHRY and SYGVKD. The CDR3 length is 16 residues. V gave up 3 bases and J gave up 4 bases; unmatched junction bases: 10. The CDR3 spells CAISDPVGTGKYEQYF. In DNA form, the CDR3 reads TGTGCCATCAGTGACCCGGTCGGGACAGGGAAATACGAGCAGTACTTC.

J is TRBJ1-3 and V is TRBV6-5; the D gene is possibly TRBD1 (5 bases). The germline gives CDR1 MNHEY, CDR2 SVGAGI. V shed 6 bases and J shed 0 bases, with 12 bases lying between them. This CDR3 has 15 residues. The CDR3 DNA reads TGTGCCAGCAGAACCGGGACTGCCTCTGGAAACACCATATATTTT. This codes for CASRTGTASGNTIYF.

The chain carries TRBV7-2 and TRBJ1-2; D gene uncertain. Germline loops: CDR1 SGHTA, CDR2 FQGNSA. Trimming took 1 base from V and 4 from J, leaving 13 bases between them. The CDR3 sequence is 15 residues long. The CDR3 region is CASSLGAGFVYGYTF. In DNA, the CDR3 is TGTGCCAGCAGCTTAGGGGCAGGCTTTGTCTATGGCTACACCTTC.

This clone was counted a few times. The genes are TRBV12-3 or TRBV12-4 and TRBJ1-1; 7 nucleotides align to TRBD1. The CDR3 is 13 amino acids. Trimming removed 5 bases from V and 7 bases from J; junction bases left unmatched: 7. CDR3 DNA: TGTGCCAGCAGTATGAGGGGGCATATTGAAGCTTTCTTT. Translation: CASSMRGHIEAFF.